The following is a T cell receptor (beta chain) sequence with its context. Its antigen is unknown. No base qualities exist here, and no much larger clone lies one base off it. The protocol used for the library was the immunoSEQ multiplex PCR assay. In its TCRdb copy, this immuneACCESS table keeps in-frame sequences only and misses some clones. Where compared with another copy, unresolved V genes explain less than half of these, and the others have no known cause. The sample table records more than 95,000 clones; over 75% of these occur just once. The top ten constitute 2.5% to 3.5% of the sample. The data were obtained in a study of control samples from healthy donors and cancer patients (dated by TCRdb to the early 2020s). The germline V gene (reference sequence) provides CDR1 MNHNY and CDR2 SVGAGI. The germline V end is reduced by 5 bases and the J end by 2 bases; junction bases left unmatched: 4. There are 14 amino acids in the CDR3, from cysteine to phenylalanine inclusive. Only the CDR3 DNA is retained, 42 bases long and in frame from the first base.

Sequenced material: blood. This receptor was identified in a man aged 60 to 75 in good health. This sequence uses TRBV6-6 and TRBJ1-1; TRBD1 lines up with 8 middle nucleotides. At the DNA level, the sequence is TGTGCCAGCAGTCTGACAGGGGTAAACACTGAAGCTTTCTTT. It codes for CASSLTGVNTEAFF.